The 22 T cell receptor beta chains in this list originate from one sample, sequenced in a study of response to subunit inactivated influenza vaccine. MiXCR, run by TCRdb on the RT-PCR reads, gives a single entry per CDR3 protein. Of over 150,000 distinct CDR3 sequences in the sample, under 15% were seen once. Source: CD8+ T cells sorted from PBMCs, taken 5 to 6 days after vaccination. These receptors came from a man aged 45-60 years who received an inactivated influenza vaccine.

This clonotype showed up just a few times. The V and J genes are TRBV20-1 and TRBJ2-1; D gene ambiguous. Trimming removed 1 base from V and 7 bases from J, with 11 bases in between. The CDR3 covers 13 residues. Germline CDR1 DFQATT, CDR2 SNEGSKA (reference sequence). CDR3 DNA: TGCAGTGCTAGAGGGACGTGGGGAAATGAGCAGTTCTTC. Translation: CSARGTWGNEQFF.

The table lists this clonotype with a few counts. The chain carries TRBV25-1 and TRBJ2-1; D ambiguous. Looked up from germline, CDR1 is MGHDK and CDR2 is SYGVNS. V lost 1 base and J lost 10, with 8 bases in between. This CDR3 comprises 12 residues. CDR3 region: CASSEWVGEQFF. The CDR3 DNA follows: TGTGCCAGCAGTGAATGGGTGGGAGAGCAGTTCTTC. The variable domain in full, with the rest retrieved from reference TRBV25-1 and TRBJ2-1, is EADIYQTPRYLVIGTGKKITLECSQTMGHDKMYWYQQDPGMELHLIHYSYGVNSTEKGDLSSESTVSRIRTEHFPLTLESARPSHTSQYLCASSEWVGEQFFGPGTRLTVL.

This clonotype came up a few times. The chain combines TRBV4-3 with TRBJ2-5; 7 nucleotides agree with TRBD1. CDR1 and CDR2 from the germline V gene are LGHNA and YSLEER. V lost 0 bases, J lost 1 base, and 11 bases stayed unmatched. CDR3 size: 18 residues. The CDR3 region is CASSQDRRTGTFQETQYF. Here the CDR3 DNA reads TGCGCCAGCAGCCAAGATCGTCGGACAGGAACTTTCCAAGAGACCCAGTACTTC.

On this clonotype itself: A read error may account for a junction end that differs from germline. This chain uses TRBV12-3 or TRBV12-4 with TRBJ2-7; 8 bases line up with TRBD1. This CDR3 region has 18 residues. CDR3: CASCLVVSLAGGQYEQYF. Written as DNA, the CDR3 is TGTGCCAGCTGTTTAGTCGTCTCCTTGGCAGGGGGCCAGTACGAGCAGTACTTC.

The CDR3 reads CASIRTGDRGSDEQFF. In DNA form, the CDR3 reads TGTGCCAGCATCAGGACAGGGGACAGGGGAAGCGATGAGCAGTTCTTC. V and J are TRBV13 and TRBJ2-1, with 10 nucleotides matching TRBD1. There are 16 residues in the CDR3. Germline V lookup: CDR1 PRHDT, CDR2 FYEKMQ (reference sequence). V was pared by 7 bases and J by 8 bases, with 14 bases of the junction left unmatched.

In its sample, this clonotype was seen a few times. The chain joins TRBV20-1 to TRBJ2-5, with D perhaps TRBD1 or TRBD2 (6 bases each). Trimming cost V 0 bases and J 10 bases, with 21 bases left between them. Looked up from germline, CDR1 is DFQATT and CDR2 is SNEGSKA (reference sequence). The CDR3 is made up of 15 amino acids. The DNA for the CDR3 is TGCAGTGCTAGAGATTACGGGGGCGCGGAATGGGACCAGTACTTC. As protein: CSARDYGGAEWDQYF.

The V call is TRBV5-6, the J call TRBJ2-5, with TRBD1 matching 9 bases. From germline, CDR1 is SGHDT and CDR2 YYEEEE. V shed 0 bases, J shed 4 bases, and the junction held 7 bases outside the gene matches. The CDR3 runs to 16 residues. CDR3 loop: CASSLGTGTGIETQYF. The CDR3 region has the DNA TGTGCCAGCAGCTTGGGGACCGGGACAGGGATAGAGACCCAGTACTTC. Combining the CDR3 with reference TRBV5-6 and TRBJ2-5 gives the whole variable domain DAGVTQSPTHLIKTRGQQVTLRCSPKSGHDTVSWYQQALGQGPQFIFQYYEEEERQRGNFPDRFSGHQFPNYSSELNVNALLLGDSALYLCASSLGTGTGIETQYFGPGTRLLVL.

This clonotype was counted only a few times. The chain combines TRBV12-3 or TRBV12-4 with TRBJ2-1, with 12 bases aligning to TRBD1. The CDR3 has 16 amino acids. Germline trimming cut 5 bases from V and 1 base from J; bases unmatched to any gene: 3. The CDR3 nucleotides read TGTGCCAGCAGTCCGGGACAGGGGGCATCCTACAATGAGCAGTTCTTC. This codes for CASSPGQGASYNEQFF.

This clonotype was found a few times. The rearrangement joins TRBV19 to TRBJ1-2, with D perhaps matching TRBD1 (5 bases). The CDR3 sequence is 14 residues long. Germline V gene data show CDR1 as LNHDA and CDR2 as SQIVND (reference sequence). The germline V and J ends were trimmed by 3 bases and 0 bases, with 8 bases remaining between them. This CDR3 reads CASSIGQANYGYTF. DNA for the CDR3: TGTGCCAGTAGTATTGGACAAGCTAACTATGGCTACACCTTC.

There are a few counts of this clonotype. CDR3 DNA: TGTGCCAGCGACCTAGCGGTATACAATGAGCAGTTCTTC. Residues: CASDLAVYNEQFF. This chain connects TRBV7-9 to TRBJ2-1; the match to TRBD2 covers 7 bases. The CDR3 is 13 residues long. Germline loops: CDR1 SEHNR, CDR2 FQNEAQ (reference sequence). V gave up 8 bases and J gave up 4 bases; unmatched junction bases: 5.

Concerning this clonotype: One junction end disagrees with the germline gene, perhaps due to a read error. The chain employs TRBV7-7 and TRBJ2-2; D is unclear. Germline CDR1 SSHAT, CDR2 FNYEAQ (reference sequence). The CDR3 spans 17 residues. The CDR3 region is CASSLGDSETRSGELFF. Written as DNA, the CDR3 is TGTGCTAGCAGCTTAGGAGACTCTGAGACAAGGAGCGGGGAGCTGTTTTTT.

There are a few counts of this clonotype. The V and J genes are TRBV4-3 and TRBJ2-1; weak D call: TRBD2 (6 bases). V dropped 0 bases and J dropped 7 bases, with 22 bases sitting between them. CDR3 length: 18 amino acids. Germline V gene sequence: CDR1 LGHNA, CDR2 YSLEER. The CDR3: CASSQDQTLGNAGNEQFF. Here the CDR3 DNA reads TGCGCCAGCAGCCAAGATCAAACTCTAGGTAACGCGGGGAATGAGCAGTTCTTC.

J is TRBJ2-4 and V is TRBV20-1; 9 nucleotides match TRBD1. With V trimmed by 4 bases and J by 3 bases, 22 bases remained unmatched. CDR3 length equals 20 residues. The germline CDR1 and CDR2 sequences are DFQATT and SNEGSKA (reference sequence). CDR3 bases: TGCAGTGCTAAGAAATACCGGGACAGGGAGTTCGTGGGGAGCAAAAACATTCAGTACTTC. The encoded protein is CSAKKYRDREFVGSKNIQYF.

The V and J genes are TRBV20-1 and TRBJ1-1, with unresolved D. This CDR3 is built from 15 residues. V lost 6 bases to trimming and J lost 0 bases, with 17 bases between them. The germline CDR1 and CDR2 sequences are DFQATT and SNEGSKA (reference sequence). The CDR3 region has the DNA TGCAGTGCAAAGCTTGGGTTTTTAATGAACACTGAAGCTTTCTTT. It yields the protein CSAKLGFLMNTEAFF.

This clonotype has more than one count but fewer than ten. The CDR3 region is CAIRGLAGATYEQYF. CDR3 nucleotide sequence: TGTGCCATCCGGGGACTAGCGGGGGCAACCTACGAGCAGTACTTC. The chain uses TRBV10-3 and TRBJ2-7; 14 bases match TRBD2. Germline assignment: CDR1 ENHRY and CDR2 SYGVKD. The J segment lost 2 bases and the V segment lost 8 bases, leaving 5 bases of the junction unmatched. The CDR3 has 15 amino acids.

Here the CDR3 DNA reads TGTGCCAGCAGTTGGGGGACAGACCCTTCCTACGAGCAGTACTTC. As protein: CASSWGTDPSYEQYF. V usage is TRBV12-3 or TRBV12-4 and J usage is TRBJ2-7; 7 positions match TRBD1. J lost 1 base, V lost 4 bases, and 7 bases had no gene match. This CDR3 spans 15 amino acids.

This clonotype was counted a few times. The chain recombines TRBV29-1 with TRBJ1-2; D is unclear. CDR1 is SQVTM and CDR2 is ANQGSEA in the germline V gene. The ends were cut back, 4 bases at V and 0 bases at J, with 6 bases in the middle. The CDR3 runs to 12 residues. CDR3 region: CSVGGANYGYTF. CDR3 bases: TGCAGCGTTGGTGGGGCTAACTATGGCTACACCTTC.

The rearrangement joins TRBV7-9 to TRBJ2-1, with D uncertain. V was pared by 3 bases and J by 7 bases, with 7 bases between. Germline lookup yields CDR1 SEHNR and CDR2 FQNEAQ (reference sequence). This CDR3 contains 12 residues. The CDR3 DNA sequence: TGTGCCAGCAGCTTTAAGGGTAATGAGCAGTTCTTC. Its translation is CASSFKGNEQFF. Using reference TRBV7-9 and TRBJ2-1 for the parts outside the CDR3, the full variable domain is DTGVSQNPRHKITKRGQNVTFRCDPISEHNRLYWYRQTLGQGPEFLTYFQNEAQLEKSRLLSDRFSAERPKGSFSTLEIQRTEQGDSAMYLCASSFKGNEQFFGPGTRLTVL.

In this sample, this clonotype turned up many times. The chain uses TRBV7-9 and TRBJ2-4; D may be TRBD2 (6 bases). The CDR3 spans 15 residues. V dropped 3 bases and J dropped 2 bases, with 11 bases sitting between them. Germline V gene lookup returns CDR1 SEHNR and CDR2 FQNEAQ (reference sequence). CDR3 DNA sequence: TGTGCCAGCAGCTTGCTGGGGGGTACCAAAAACATTCAGTACTTC. Translation: CASSLLGGTKNIQYF.

This clonotype was recorded at least ten times. The genes are TRBV12-3 or TRBV12-4 and TRBJ2-1; 9 bases are a match to TRBD2. Germline trimming cut 4 bases from V and 4 bases from J; bases unmatched to any gene: 5. The CDR3 totals 15 residues. CDR3 loop: CASSSLAGIYNEQFF. CDR3 bases: TGTGCCAGCAGTTCGCTAGCGGGGATTTACAATGAGCAGTTCTTC.

This clonotype was detected only a few times. The chain employs TRBV12-3 or TRBV12-4 and TRBJ1-5; 7 nucleotides match TRBD1. The CDR3 runs to 14 residues. The junction had 1 base not matched to a gene; V was cut back by 1 base and J by 4 bases. The CDR3 bases are TGTGCCAGCAGTTTAGAGGGACAGAATCAGCCCCAGCATTTT. Translating gives CASSLEGQNQPQHF.

The chain links TRBV6-1 to TRBJ1-1, with D perhaps matching TRBD1 (5 bases). The CDR3 contains 13 residues. Trimming cost V 7 bases and J 9 bases, with 18 bases left between them. Germline CDR1 is MNHNS and CDR2 is SASEGT. Written as DNA, the CDR3 is TGTGCCAGCACTACCCCTCCGGGGCCAAAAGCTTTCTTT. Its protein product is CASTTPPGPKAFF.